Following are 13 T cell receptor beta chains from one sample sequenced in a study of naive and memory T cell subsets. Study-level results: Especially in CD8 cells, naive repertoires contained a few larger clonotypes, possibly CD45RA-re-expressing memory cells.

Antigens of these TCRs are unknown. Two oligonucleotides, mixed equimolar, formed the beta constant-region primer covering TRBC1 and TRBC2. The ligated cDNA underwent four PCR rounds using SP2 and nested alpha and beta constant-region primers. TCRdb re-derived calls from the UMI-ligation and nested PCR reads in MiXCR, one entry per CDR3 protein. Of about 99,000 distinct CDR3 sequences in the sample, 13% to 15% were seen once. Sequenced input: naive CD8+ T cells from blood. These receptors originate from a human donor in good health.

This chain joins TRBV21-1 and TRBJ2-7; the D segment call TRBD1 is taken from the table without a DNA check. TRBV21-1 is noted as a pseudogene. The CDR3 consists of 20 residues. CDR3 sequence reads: CASSKPSGARQKRYESQQYF. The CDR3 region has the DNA TGTGCCAGCAGCAAACCCAGTGGGGCTAGACAGAAGCGCTACGAAAGCCAGCAGTACTTC.

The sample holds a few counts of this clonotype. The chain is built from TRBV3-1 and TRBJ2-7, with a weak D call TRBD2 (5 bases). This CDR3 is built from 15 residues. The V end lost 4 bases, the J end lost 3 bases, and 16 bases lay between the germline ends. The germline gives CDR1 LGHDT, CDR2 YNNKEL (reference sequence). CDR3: CASSPAVIGVYEQYF. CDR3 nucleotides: TGTGCCAGCAGCCCAGCAGTGATCGGGGTCTACGAGCAGTACTTC.

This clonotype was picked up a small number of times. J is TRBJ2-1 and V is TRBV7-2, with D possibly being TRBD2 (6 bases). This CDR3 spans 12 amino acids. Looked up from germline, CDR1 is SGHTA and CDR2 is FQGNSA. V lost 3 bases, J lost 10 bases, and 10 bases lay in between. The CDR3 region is CASSFALAEQFF. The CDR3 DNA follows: TGTGCCAGCAGCTTTGCCCTAGCGGAGCAGTTCTTC. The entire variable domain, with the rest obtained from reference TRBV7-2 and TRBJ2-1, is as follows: GAGVSQSPSNKVTEKGKDVELRCDPISGHTALYWYRQSLGQGLEFLIYFQGNSAPDKSGLPSDRFSAERTGGSVSTLTIQRTQQEDSAVYLCASSFALAEQFFGPGTRLTVL.

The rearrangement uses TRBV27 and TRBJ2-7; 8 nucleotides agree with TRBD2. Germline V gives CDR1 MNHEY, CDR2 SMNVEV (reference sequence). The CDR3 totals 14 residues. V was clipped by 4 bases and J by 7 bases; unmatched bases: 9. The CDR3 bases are TGTGCCAGCAGTTCCTTAGCGGGACCACGGGAGCAGTACTTC. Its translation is CASSSLAGPREQYF.

In nucleotides, the CDR3 is TGTGCCAGCAGTTGGGATCCCCTCTACGAGCAGTACTTC. Its protein is CASSWDPLYEQYF. The chain is built from TRBV12-3 or TRBV12-4 and TRBJ2-7; D is uncertain. Trimming removed 4 bases at V and 3 bases at J, with 10 bases between. CDR3 length: 13 amino acids.

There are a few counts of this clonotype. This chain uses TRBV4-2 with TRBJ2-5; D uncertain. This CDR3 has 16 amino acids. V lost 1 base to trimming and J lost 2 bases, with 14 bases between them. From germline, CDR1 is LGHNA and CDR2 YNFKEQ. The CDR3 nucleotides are TGTGCCAGCAGCCAAGGGTATGGGATAAATCAAGAGACCCAGTACTTC. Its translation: CASSQGYGINQETQYF.

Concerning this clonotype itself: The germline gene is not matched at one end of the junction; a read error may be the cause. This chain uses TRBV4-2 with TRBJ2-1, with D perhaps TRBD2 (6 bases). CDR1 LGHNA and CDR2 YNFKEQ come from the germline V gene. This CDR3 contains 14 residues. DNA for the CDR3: TGTGCCAGCGGGTCTACGCGGGATTACAATGAGCAGCTCTTC. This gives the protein CASGSTRDYNEQLF.

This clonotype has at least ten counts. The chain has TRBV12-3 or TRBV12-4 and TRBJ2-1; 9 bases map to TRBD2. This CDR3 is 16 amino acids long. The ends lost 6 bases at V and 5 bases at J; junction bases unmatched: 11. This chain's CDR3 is CASSLISGRLNNEQFF. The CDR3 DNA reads TGTGCCAGCAGCCTCATAAGCGGGAGGTTGAACAATGAGCAGTTCTTC.

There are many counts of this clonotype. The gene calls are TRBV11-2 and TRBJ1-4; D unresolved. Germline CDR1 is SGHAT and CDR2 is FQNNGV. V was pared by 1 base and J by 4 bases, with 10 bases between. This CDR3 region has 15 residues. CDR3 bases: TGTGCCAGCAGCTTAGTTCCGGGCAATAATGAAAAACTGTTTTTT. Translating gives CASSLVPGNNEKLFF.

CDR3 in DNA: TGTGCCAGCAGCTCGCCCACTAGCGGATCCACAGATACGCAGTATTTT. Residues: CASSSPTSGSTDTQYF. This chain joins TRBV7-9 and TRBJ2-3; TRBD2 aligns across 8 bases. Germline CDR1 SEHNR, CDR2 FQNEAQ (reference sequence). The CDR3 runs 16 residues. V shed 4 bases, J shed 2 bases, and the junction held 8 bases outside the gene matches.

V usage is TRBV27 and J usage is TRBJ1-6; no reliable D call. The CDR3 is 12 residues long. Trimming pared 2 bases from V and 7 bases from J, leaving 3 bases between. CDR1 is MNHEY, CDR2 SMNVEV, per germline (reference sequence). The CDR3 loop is CASSLPNSPLHF. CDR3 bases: TGTGCCAGCAGTTTACCCAATTCACCCCTCCACTTT.

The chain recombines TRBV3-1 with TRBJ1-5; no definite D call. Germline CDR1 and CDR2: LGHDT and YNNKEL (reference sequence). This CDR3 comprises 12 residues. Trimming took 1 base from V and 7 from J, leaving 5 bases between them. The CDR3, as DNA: TGTGCCAGCAGCCAAGGATTCCAGCCCCAGCATTTT. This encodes CASSQGFQPQHF.

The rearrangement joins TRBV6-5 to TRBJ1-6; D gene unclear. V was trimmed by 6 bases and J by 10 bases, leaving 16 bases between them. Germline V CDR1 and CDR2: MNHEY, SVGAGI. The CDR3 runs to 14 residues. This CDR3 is CASSTGVSGSPLHF. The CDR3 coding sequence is TGTGCCAGCAGCACCGGGGTTTCCGGATCACCCCTCCACTTT.